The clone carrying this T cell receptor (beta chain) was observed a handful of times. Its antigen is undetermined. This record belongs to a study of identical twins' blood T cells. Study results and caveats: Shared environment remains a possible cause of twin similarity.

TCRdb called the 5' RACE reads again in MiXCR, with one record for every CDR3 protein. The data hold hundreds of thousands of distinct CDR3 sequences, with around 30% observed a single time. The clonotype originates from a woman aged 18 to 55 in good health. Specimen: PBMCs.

The chain's CDR3 is CASSLTGDTGELFF. CDR3 in DNA: TGTGCCAGCAGCTTAACGGGGGACACCGGGGAGCTGTTTTTT. V and J are TRBV7-9 and TRBJ2-2; D is possibly TRBD2 (6 bases). The germline CDR1 and CDR2 sequences are SEHNR and FQNEAQ (reference sequence). Trimming removed 2 bases from V and 3 bases from J, with 7 bases in between. CDR3 length: 14 amino acids.